These 2 T cell receptor beta chains share one sample of origin, sequenced in a study of T cells after yellow fever vaccination (dated by TCRdb to between 2019 and 2020). The treatment or condition label, read with the paper, signifies: live attenuated yellow fever vaccine strain. Receptor amplification or capture employed 5' RACE. The sequencing machine was an Illumina HiSeq 2500. TCRdb itself trimmed the public reads at Q25 with fastp, ran MiXCR and retained productive beta chains. A single entry per CDR3 protein holds the most common genes and DNA from its merged rows. The sample table contains 500,000 to 650,000 distinct CDR3 sequences; only one count was recorded for 17% of them. 15% to 20% of the sample is in the top ten clones. The specimen comprised PBMCs, sampled 5 days after the first yellow fever vaccination. These receptors were collected from a man between 18 and 35 years old who received the YFV17D yellow fever vaccine.

The chain links TRBV14 to TRBJ1-1; D possibly corresponds to TRBD1 (5 bases). Trimming removed 1 base from V and 4 bases from J, with 10 bases in between. From germline, CDR1 is SGHDN and CDR2 FVKESK. The CDR3 covers 14 residues. The CDR3 region has the DNA TGTGCCAGCAGCCAAGTACCGGGGGGCACTGAAGCTTTCTTT. Translated, it gives CASSQVPGGTEAFF.

As to this clonotype: Germline and junction disagree at one end, which may indicate a read error. The chain uses TRBV12-5 and TRBJ1-1; possibly TRBD1 for D (6 bases). This CDR3 spans 14 amino acids. CDR1 LGHNT and CDR2 FRNRAP come from the germline V gene. The CDR3 region is CASGLDRENTEAFF. CDR3 sequence (DNA): TGTGCTAGTGGCTTGGACAGAGAGAACACTGAAGCTTTCTTT.